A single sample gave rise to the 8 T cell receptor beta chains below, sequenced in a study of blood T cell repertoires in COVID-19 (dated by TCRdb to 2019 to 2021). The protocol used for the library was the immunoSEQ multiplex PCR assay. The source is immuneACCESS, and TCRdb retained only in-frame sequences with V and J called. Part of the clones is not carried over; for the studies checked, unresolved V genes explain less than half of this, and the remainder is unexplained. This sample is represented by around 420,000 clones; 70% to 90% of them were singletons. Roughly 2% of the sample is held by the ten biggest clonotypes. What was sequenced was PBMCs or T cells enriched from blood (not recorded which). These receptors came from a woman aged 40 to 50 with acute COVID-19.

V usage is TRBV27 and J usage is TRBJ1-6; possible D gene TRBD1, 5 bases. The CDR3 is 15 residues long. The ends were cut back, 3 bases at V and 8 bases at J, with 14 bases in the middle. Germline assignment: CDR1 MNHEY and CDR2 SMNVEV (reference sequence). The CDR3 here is CASSFKGSGDSPLHF. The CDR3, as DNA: TGTGCCAGCAGTTTTAAGGGGTCGGGGGATTCACCCCTCCACTTT.

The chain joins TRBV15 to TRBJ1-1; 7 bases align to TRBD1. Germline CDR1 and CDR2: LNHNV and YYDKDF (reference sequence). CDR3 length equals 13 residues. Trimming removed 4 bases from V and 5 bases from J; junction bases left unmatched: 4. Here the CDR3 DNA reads TGTGCCACCAGCAACAGGGGCGGGACTGAAGCTTTCTTT. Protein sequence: CATSNRGGTEAFF.

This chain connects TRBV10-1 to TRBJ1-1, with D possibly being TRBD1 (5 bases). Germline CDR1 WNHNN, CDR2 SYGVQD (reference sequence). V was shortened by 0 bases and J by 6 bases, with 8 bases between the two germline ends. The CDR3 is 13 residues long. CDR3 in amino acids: CASSESQGAEAFF. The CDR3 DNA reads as TGCGCCAGCAGTGAGTCGCAGGGTGCTGAAGCTTTCTTT.

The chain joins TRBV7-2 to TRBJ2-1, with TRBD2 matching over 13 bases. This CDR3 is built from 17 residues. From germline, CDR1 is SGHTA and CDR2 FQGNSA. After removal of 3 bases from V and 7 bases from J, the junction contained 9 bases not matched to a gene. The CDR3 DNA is TGTGCCAGCAGCTTTCCCGGGACTAGCGGGGTTAAGAATGAGCAGTTCTTC. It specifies CASSFPGTSGVKNEQFF.

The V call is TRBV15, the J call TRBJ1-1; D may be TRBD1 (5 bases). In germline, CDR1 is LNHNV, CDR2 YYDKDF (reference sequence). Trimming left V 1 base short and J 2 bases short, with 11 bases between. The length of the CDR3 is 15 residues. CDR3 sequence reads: CATSRARQSNTEAFF. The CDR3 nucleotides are TGTGCCACCAGCAGAGCTCGACAGAGTAACACTGAAGCTTTCTTT.

This CDR3 is CAISDNGGNQPQHF. CDR3 DNA: TGTGCCATCAGTGACAACGGAGGCAATCAGCCCCAGCATTTT. The J gene is TRBJ1-5, the V gene TRBV10-3; D uncertain. V lost 3 bases, J lost 2 bases, and 8 bases lay in between. CDR3 length: 14 amino acids. CDR1 ENHRY and CDR2 SYGVKD come from the germline V gene.

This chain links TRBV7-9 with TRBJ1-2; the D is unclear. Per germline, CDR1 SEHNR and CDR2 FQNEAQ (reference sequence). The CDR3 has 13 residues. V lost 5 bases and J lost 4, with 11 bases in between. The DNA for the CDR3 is TGTGCCAGCAGCCCCCAGAATGGCTATGGCTACACCTTC. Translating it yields CASSPQNGYGYTF.

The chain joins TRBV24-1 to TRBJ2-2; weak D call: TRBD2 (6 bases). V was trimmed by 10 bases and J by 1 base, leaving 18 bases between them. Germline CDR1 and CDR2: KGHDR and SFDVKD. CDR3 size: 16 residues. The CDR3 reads CATSRSGLGNTGELFF. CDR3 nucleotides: TGTGCCACGAGTCGATCGGGACTCGGGAACACCGGGGAGCTGTTTTTT.